The rows below give T cell receptor beta chains drawn from one sample of a study of regulatory dendritic cells for organ transplantation. Method: immunoSEQ multiplex PCR; TCRdb's copy keeps in-frame clones and lacks some. The repertoire holds 9,500 to 15,000 clones, approximately 79% seen once, with about 1% in the top ten. No antigen is known for these receptors. Sequenced sample: naive CD8+ T cells from blood cultured with regulatory dendritic cells. Receptors originate from a human donor in good health. CDR3s include the opening cysteine and the closing phenylalanine or tryptophan. The order of the fields is D gene, clone size, J gene, V gene, CDR3 protein, CDR3 DNA. D genes are given only for firm matches. Part of the rows lack a size; the others show once, few, many or a class for expanded clones.

TRBD1 . TRBJ2-7 TRBV27 CASSYRTGSYEQYF TGTGCCAGCAGCTACCGGACAGGGTCCTACGAGCAGTACTTC
TRBD2 . TRBJ2-3 TRBV11-3 CASSFPPGGGTSDTQYF TGTGCCAGCAGCTTTCCCCCTGGGGGGGGAACGTCGGATACGCAGTATTTT
TRBD2 . TRBJ2-1 TRBV19 CASSIGLAGYNEQFF TGTGCCAGTAGTATAGGGCTAGCGGGATACAATGAGCAGTTCTTC
. . TRBJ1-2 TRBV27 CASSTGAGGYTF TGTGCCAGCAGTACGGGCGCAGGGGGCTACACCTTC
TRBD1 . TRBJ1-2 TRBV19 CASSTTGFRNYGYTF TGTGCCAGTAGTACGACAGGGTTTAGGAACTATGGCTACACCTTC
. . TRBJ2-5 TRBV18 CASSPEMEETQYF TGTGCCAGCTCACCGGAGATGGAAGAGACCCAGTACTTC
. . TRBJ1-2 TRBV5-4 CASSYREGYTF TGTGCCAGCAGCTACAGGGAAGGCTACACCTTC
TRBD1 . TRBJ2-7 TRBV2 CASSHSLQGVDAYEQYF TGTGCCAGCAGCCACTCCTTACAGGGGGTGGATGCGTACGAGCAGTACTTC
TRBD1 . TRBJ2-2 TRBV7-9 CASSLPRDRAHTGELFF TGTGCCAGCAGCCTACCCCGGGACAGGGCGCACACCGGGGAGCTGTTTTTT
. once TRBJ2-7 TRBV6-5 CASSFRDNYEQYF TGTGCCAGCAGCTTCCGGGACAACTACGAGCAGTACTTC
. once TRBJ2-5 TRBV7-8 CASSYYRGGRQETQYF TGTGCCAGCAGCTATTATCGGGGAGGACGGCAAGAGACCCAGTACTTC
TRBD2 . TRBJ2-7 TRBV4-2 CASSQPGTSSYEQYF TGTGCCAGCAGCCAACCAGGGACTAGCTCCTACGAGCAGTACTTC
TRBD1 . TRBJ2-2 TRBV14 CASRRTGGYTGELFF TGTGCCAGCAGACGGACAGGGGGGTACACCGGGGAGCTGTTTTTT
TRBD2 . TRBJ2-3 TRBV7-6 CASSPWGSGGRTDTQYF TGTGCCAGCAGCCCCTGGGGTAGCGGGGGCCGCACAGATACGCAGTATTTT
TRBD1 . TRBJ1-1 TRBV19 CASSMGQENTEAFF TGTGCCAGTAGTATGGGACAGGAGAACACTGAAGCTTTCTTT
. . TRBJ1-6 TRBV4-3 CASSQDLQGYSPLHF TGCGCCAGCAGCCAAGATCTTCAGGGATATTCACCCCTCCACTTT
. . TRBJ2-7 TRBV29-1 CSVGGFEEQYF TGCAGCGTTGGCGGTTTTGAAGAGCAGTACTTC
TRBD1 . TRBJ1-1 TRBV18 CASSPSDRGEAFF TGTGCCAGCTCACCTTCCGACAGGGGAGAAGCTTTCTTT
TRBD1 . TRBJ1-1 TRBV7-2 CASSLDRNEMNTEAFF TGTGCCAGCAGCTTGGACAGGAATGAAATGAACACTGAAGCTTTCTTT
. . TRBJ2-5 TRBV19 CASSMLGGDTQYF TGTGCCAGTAGTATGCTAGGGGGGGACACCCAGTACTTC
TRBD1 . TRBJ1-6 TRBV9 CASSQGENSPLHF TGTGCCAGCAGCCAGGGGGAGAATTCACCCCTCCACTTT
. . TRBJ1-6 TRBV27 CASSPLQLSPLHF TGTGCCAGCAGTCCCCTACAACTATCACCCCTCCACTTT
. . TRBJ1-1 TRBV19 CASSIMDNSNTEAFF TGTGCCAGTAGTATCATGGACAACTCGAACACTGAAGCTTTCTTT
. . TRBJ1-6 TRBV14 CASSAGDGSPLHF TGTGCCAGCAGCGCGGGTGATGGTTCACCCCTCCACTTT
TRBD1 . TRBJ2-1 TRBV6-1 CASRLDRAPYNEQFF TGTGCCAGCAGACTCGACAGGGCCCCCTACAATGAGCAGTTCTTC
. . TRBJ2-7 TRBV7-9 CASSLDGRSYEQYF TGTGCCAGCAGCTTAGATGGGAGGTCCTACGAGCAGTACTTC
. few TRBJ2-1 TRBV9 CASSDSREYNEQFF TGTGCCAGCAGCGACTCCCGGGAGTACAATGAGCAGTTCTTC
TRBD2 . TRBJ2-5 TRBV6-1 CASRLAGGGETQYF TGTGCCAGCAGGCTAGCGGGGGGAGGGGAGACCCAGTACTTC
TRBD2 few TRBJ2-1 TRBV5-6 CASSPWGGVSYNEQFF TGTGCCAGCAGCCCTTGGGGGGGGGTCTCCTACAATGAGCAGTTCTTC
. . TRBJ1-2 TRBV7-9 CASSLGSPGGYGYTF TGTGCCAGCAGCTTAGGATCGCCAGGAGGTTATGGCTACACCTTC
. . TRBJ2-7 TRBV9 CASSADRTSYEQYF TGTGCCAGCAGCGCTGACAGGACCTCCTACGAGCAGTACTTC
. . TRBJ2-2 TRBV19 CASSIYRDTGELFF TGTGCCAGTAGTATCTACAGGGACACCGGGGAGCTGTTTTTT
TRBD2 . TRBJ2-7 TRBV6-6 CASSFGLAGVPYEQYF TGTGCCAGCAGTTTCGGACTAGCGGGGGTTCCCTACGAGCAGTACTTC
. . TRBJ2-7 TRBV7-9 CASSSPTTDMGPHEQYF TGTGCCAGCAGCTCCCCGACCACAGACATGGGTCCCCACGAGCAGTACTTC
TRBD2 medium-sized TRBJ2-1 TRBV29-1 CSVSGGASYNEQFF TGCAGCGTGAGCGGGGGGGCTTCTTACAATGAGCAGTTCTTC